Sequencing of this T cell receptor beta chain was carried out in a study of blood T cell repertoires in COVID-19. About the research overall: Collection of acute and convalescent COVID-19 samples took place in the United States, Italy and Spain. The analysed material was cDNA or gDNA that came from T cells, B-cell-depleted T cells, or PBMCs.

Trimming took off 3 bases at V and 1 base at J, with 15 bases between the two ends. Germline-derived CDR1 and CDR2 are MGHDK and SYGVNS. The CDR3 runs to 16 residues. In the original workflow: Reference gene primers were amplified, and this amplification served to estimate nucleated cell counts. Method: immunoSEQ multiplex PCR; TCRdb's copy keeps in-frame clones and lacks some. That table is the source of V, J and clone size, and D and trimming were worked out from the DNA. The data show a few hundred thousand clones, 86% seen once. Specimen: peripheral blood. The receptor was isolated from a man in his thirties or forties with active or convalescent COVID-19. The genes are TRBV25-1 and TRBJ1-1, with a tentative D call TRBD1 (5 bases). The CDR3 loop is CASSDGIGHRNTEAFF. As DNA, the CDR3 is TGTGCCAGCAGTGACGGAATAGGACACCGGAACACTGAAGCTTTCTTT.